Below are 23 T cell receptor beta chains sequenced from a single sample in a study of shared clonotypes between healthy human individuals. Measured with immunoSEQ multiplex PCR; TCRdb has only the in-frame clones, and not every one. The sample has 400,000 or so clones; 90% to 97% are singletons. The source material was memory CD8+ T cells sorted from blood. Subset in this sample: CD45RO+ cells pooled with CCR7-negative TemRA cells. Source of these receptors: a man in his thirties or forties in good health.

The genes are TRBV20-1 and TRBJ2-7, with D unclear. V dropped 3 bases and J dropped 2 bases, with 5 bases sitting between them. CDR1 and CDR2 (germline): DFQATT, SNEGSKA (reference sequence). The CDR3 sequence is 11 residues long. This CDR3 reads CSARATYEQYF. The CDR3, as DNA: TGCAGTGCTAGGGCCACCTACGAGCAGTACTTC.

In nucleotides, the CDR3 is TGCGCCAGCAGCCCCTATAGTGACTTCTCCTACGAGCAGTACTTC. Protein product: CASSPYSDFSYEQYF. The chain couples TRBV4-1 to TRBJ2-7; D not resolved. CDR3 length: 15 residues. CDR1 and CDR2 (germline): MGHRA, YSYEKL. Deletions cut 4 bases from V and 0 bases from J, with 13 bases between.

The gene calls are TRBV19 and TRBJ1-2; 7 positions agree with TRBD1. Trimming removed 1 base from V and 8 bases from J; junction bases left unmatched: 7. The CDR3 sequence is 14 residues long. CDR1 and CDR2 (germline): LNHDA, SQIVND (reference sequence). CDR3 loop: CASSIATGTRGYTF. The CDR3 DNA follows: TGTGCCAGTAGTATAGCGACAGGGACTCGGGGCTACACCTTC.

The rearrangement joins TRBV2 to TRBJ1-1, with a tentative D call TRBD1 (6 bases). Germline assignment: CDR1 SNHLY and CDR2 FYNNEI. This CDR3 contains 15 residues. Trimming removed 3 bases from V and 0 bases from J, with 11 bases in between. CDR3 region: CASSERTVMNTEAFF. Here the CDR3 DNA reads TGTGCCAGCAGTGAGCGGACAGTTATGAACACTGAAGCTTTCTTT.

This clone was picked up one time. The rearrangement joins TRBV7-3 to TRBJ2-3, with TRBD2 identical over 11 bases. The germline V gene has CDR1 SGHTA and CDR2 FQGTGA. This CDR3 has 17 amino acids. Trimming took 2 bases from V and 1 from J; bases not matched to a gene: 5. This CDR3 is CASSLLGGLAGTDTQYF. CDR3 nucleotide sequence: TGTGCCAGCAGCTTACTCGGGGGACTAGCGGGCACAGATACGCAGTATTTT.

Turning to this clone: The same CDR3 also results from other DNA sequences found in this sample. CDR3 sequence: CASSYSSGANVLTF. CDR3 nucleotides: TGTGCCAGCAGTTACTCGTCTGGGGCCAACGTCCTGACTTTC. This sequence joins TRBV6-5 and TRBJ2-6; D is ambiguous. The CDR3 runs to 14 residues. The germline CDR1 and CDR2 sequences are MNHEY and SVGAGI. Deletions cut 0 bases from V and 1 base from J, with 1 base between.

This clone occurred once. The rearrangement links TRBV28 to TRBJ2-2; 8 bases map to TRBD1. Germline V gives CDR1 MDHEN, CDR2 SYDVKM. The CDR3 has 17 residues. With V trimmed by 7 bases and J by 1 base, 11 bases remained unmatched. In nucleotides, the CDR3 is TGTGCCAGCAATATACCCCGACAGGGGAAGAACACCGGGGAGCTGTTTTTT. Its translation: CASNIPRQGKNTGELFF.

The chain couples TRBV5-1 to TRBJ2-5, with TRBD2 matching 8 bases. V dropped 1 base and J dropped 1; count of bases not matched to a gene: 3. The CDR3 is 15 residues long. Germline V lookup: CDR1 SGHRS, CDR2 YFSETQ. The CDR3 DNA is TGCGCCAGCAGCTTGACTAGCGGTACCCAAGAGACCCAGTACTTC. Translated: CASSLTSGTQETQYF.

This chain uses TRBV28 with TRBJ2-1; D may be TRBD2 (5 bases). Germline V lookup: CDR1 MDHEN, CDR2 SYDVKM. The CDR3 runs 14 residues. V lost 5 bases and J lost 4, with 12 bases in between. This chain's CDR3 is CASSRRPPYNEQFF. The CDR3, as DNA: TGTGCCAGCAGTCGGAGGCCCCCTTACAATGAGCAGTTCTTC.

About this clone: The sample carries other DNA sequences with the same CDR3. The chain recombines TRBV19 with TRBJ2-7; no reliable D call. Germline assignment: CDR1 LNHDA and CDR2 SQIVND (reference sequence). The germline V and J ends were trimmed by 3 bases and 4 bases, with 4 bases remaining between them. The CDR3 extends over 11 amino acids. CDR3 DNA sequence: TGTGCCAGTAGTATGGGATACGAGCAGTACTTC. It is translated as CASSMGYEQYF.

The chain links TRBV21-1 to TRBJ2-7; TRBD2, the table's D call, was not compared with the DNA. TRBV21-1 is an annotated pseudogene. There are 16 residues in the CDR3. The CDR3 DNA sequence: TGTGCCAGCAGCAAATCCCACCGGGGGGGGATTTACGAGCAGTACTTC. Translation gives CASSKSHRGGIYEQYF.

The chain's CDR3 is CSVVVGYEQYF. The CDR3 DNA reads as TGCAGCGTTGTGGTCGGGTACGAGCAGTACTTC. The chain uses TRBV29-1 and TRBJ2-7; D is uncertain. CDR1 and CDR2 from the germline V gene are SQVTM and ANQGSEA. V was clipped by 4 bases and J by 4 bases, with 8 bases between them. The CDR3 is 11 residues long.

Here the CDR3 reads CASSLRIRGQGKDTQYF. CDR3 sequence (DNA): TGCGCCAGCAGCTTGAGGATTCGGGGACAGGGGAAAGATACGCAGTATTTT. The genes are TRBV5-1 and TRBJ2-3; TRBD1 agrees at 10 bases. Germline values: CDR1 SGHRS, CDR2 YFSETQ. V shed 1 base, J shed 5 bases, and the junction held 10 bases outside the gene matches. CDR3 length: 17 amino acids.

The chain joins TRBV27 to TRBJ1-5, with 7 bases aligning to TRBD1. The CDR3 loop spans 12 amino acids. Unmatched junction bases numbered 2, after V lost 8 bases and J lost 4 bases. Germline V gene lookup returns CDR1 MNHEY and CDR2 SMNVEV (reference sequence). In DNA form, the CDR3 reads TGTGCCAGCGCGACAGGGAATCAGCCCCAGCATTTT. Amino acid sequence: CASATGNQPQHF.

This clone appeared a single time. This sequence joins TRBV10-1 and TRBJ2-4; 10 bases line up with TRBD2. Germline values: CDR1 WNHNN, CDR2 SYGVQD (reference sequence). V gave up 4 bases and J gave up 2 bases; unmatched junction bases: 11. The CDR3 is made up of 18 amino acids. CDR3 residues: CASSGNRWTSGSKNIQYF. In DNA, the CDR3 is TGCGCCAGCAGTGGCAACCGATGGACTAGCGGTTCCAAAAACATTCAGTACTTC.

This chain uses TRBV5-1 with TRBJ2-2; TRBD1 matches at 10 bases. Trimming took 0 bases from V and 5 from J; bases not matched to a gene: 10. The germline V gene encodes CDR1 SGHRS and CDR2 YFSETQ. The CDR3 has 18 amino acids. The CDR3 protein is CASSLAGRGQGLTGELFF. CDR3 in DNA: TGCGCCAGCAGCTTGGCCGGAAGGGGACAGGGGTTGACCGGGGAGCTGTTTTTT. Full variable domain (remainder filled in from reference TRBV5-1 and TRBJ2-2): KAGVTQTPRYLIKTRGQQVTLSCSPISGHRSVSWYQQTPGQGLQFLFEYFSETQRNKGNFPGRFSGRQFSNSRSEMNVSTLELGDSALYLCASSLAGRGQGLTGELFFGEGSRLTVL.

The chain recombines TRBV30 with TRBJ2-5; D possibly corresponds to TRBD2 (5 bases). CDR3 length: 13 amino acids. V lost 1 base to trimming and J lost 5 bases, with 11 bases between them. The germline V gene encodes CDR1 GTSNPN and CDR2 SVGIG (reference sequence). The CDR3: CAWSAGLGETQYF. CDR3 coding DNA: TGTGCCTGGAGTGCGGGGTTAGGGGAGACCCAGTACTTC.

This sequence joins TRBV11-3 and TRBJ2-1, with unresolved D. V was shortened by 0 bases and J by 0 bases, with 15 bases between the two germline ends. CDR1 is SGHNT and CDR2 is YENEEA in the germline V gene. The length of the CDR3 is 18 residues. The CDR3 is CASSLDRGGSLSYNEQFF. The CDR3, as DNA: TGTGCCAGCAGCTTAGATAGAGGCGGTAGCCTCTCCTACAATGAGCAGTTCTTC.

The chain carries TRBV28 and TRBJ2-4; D gene ambiguous. The V gene lost 5 bases and the J gene lost 5 bases, with 10 bases spanning the gap. Germline values: CDR1 MDHEN, CDR2 SYDVKM. The CDR3 runs to 13 residues. Here the CDR3 DNA reads TGTGCCAGCAGTCGCGGACGGGAAAACATTCAGTACTTC. It encodes CASSRGRENIQYF.

V usage is TRBV5-1 and J usage is TRBJ2-1, with 13 bases fitting TRBD2. Germline V gene sequence: CDR1 SGHRS, CDR2 YFSETQ. The CDR3 covers 15 residues. Losses at the gene ends were 2 bases for V and 10 bases for J; bases not matched to a gene: 6. The CDR3 sequence is CASSLGLAGAREQFF. In DNA form, the CDR3 reads TGCGCCAGCAGCTTAGGACTAGCGGGAGCGCGGGAGCAGTTCTTC.

The chain links TRBV28 to TRBJ2-7, with D possibly being TRBD2 (7 bases). The CDR3 sequence is 13 residues long. Trimming stripped 8 bases from V and 1 base from J, with 12 bases between. Germline CDR1 reads MDHEN; CDR2 reads SYDVKM. The DNA of the CDR3 is TGTGCCAGCCGCAGGGGAGGGTCCTACGAGCAGTACTTC. It yields the protein CASRRGGSYEQYF.

This chain links TRBV10-1 with TRBJ1-4; 8 nucleotides match TRBD1. V was clipped by 2 bases and J by 8 bases; unmatched bases: 10. This CDR3 has 16 amino acids. The germline CDR1 and CDR2 sequences are WNHNN and SYGVQD (reference sequence). Here the CDR3 reads CASSETGTGVPEKLFF. CDR3 bases: TGCGCCAGCAGTGAGACCGGGACAGGAGTCCCGGAAAAACTGTTTTTT.

The chain combines TRBV6-1 with TRBJ2-7, with 10 positions matching TRBD2. Germline V gives CDR1 MNHNS, CDR2 SASEGT. This CDR3 comprises 21 residues. V was clipped by 0 bases and J by 4 bases; unmatched bases: 21. The CDR3 DNA reads as TGTGCCAGCAGTGAAGCGCCAATGGTGGGATATAGCGGGAGGAGGGCGTACGAGCAGTACTTC. Translation: CASSEAPMVGYSGRRAYEQYF.